Sequencing of this T cell receptor (beta chain) was carried out in a study of blood T cell repertoires in COVID-19. Sequencing was performed with immunoSEQ multiplex PCR; in TCRdb, only in-frame clones are kept and a portion is missing. The table shows about 140,000 clones, with around 79% occurring only once. This CDR3 is built from 13 residues. V lost 4 bases to trimming and J lost 7 bases; unmatched junction nucleotides: 4. In germline, CDR1 is SGHVS, CDR2 FQNEAQ. The sequenced sample consisted of peripheral blood. The V call is TRBV7-8, the J call TRBJ1-2, with 9 bases aligning to TRBD1. The sequence was obtained from a man aged 55 to 70 with acute or convalescent COVID-19. The CDR3 DNA is TGTGCCAGCAGCTGGGACAGGGTCGGTGGCTACACCTTC. Translating gives CASSWDRVGGYTF. The complete variable domain, with remaining parts taken from reference TRBV7-8 and TRBJ1-2, reads GAGVSQSPRYKVAKRGQDVALRCDPISGHVSLFWYQQALGQGPEFLTYFQNEAQLDKSGLPSDRFFAERPEGSVSTLKIQRTQQEDSAVYLCASSWDRVGGYTFGSGTRLTVV.